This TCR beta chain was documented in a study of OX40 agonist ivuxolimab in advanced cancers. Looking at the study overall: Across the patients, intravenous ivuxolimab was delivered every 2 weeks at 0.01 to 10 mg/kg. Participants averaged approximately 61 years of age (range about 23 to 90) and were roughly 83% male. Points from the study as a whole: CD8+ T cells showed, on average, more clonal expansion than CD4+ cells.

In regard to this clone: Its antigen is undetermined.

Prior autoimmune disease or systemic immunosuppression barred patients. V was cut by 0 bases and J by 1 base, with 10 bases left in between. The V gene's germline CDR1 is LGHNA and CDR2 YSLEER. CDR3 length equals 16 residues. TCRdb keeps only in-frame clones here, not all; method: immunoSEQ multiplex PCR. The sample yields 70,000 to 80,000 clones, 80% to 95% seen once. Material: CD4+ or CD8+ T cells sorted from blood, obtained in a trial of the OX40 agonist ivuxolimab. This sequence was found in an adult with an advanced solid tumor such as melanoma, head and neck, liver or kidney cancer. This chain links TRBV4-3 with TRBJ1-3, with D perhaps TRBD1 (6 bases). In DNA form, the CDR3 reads TGCGCCAGCAGCCAAGACCCAGGGGAATCTGGAAACACCATATATTTT. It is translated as CASSQDPGESGNTIYF.